This TCR beta chain was found in a study of blood T cell repertoires in COVID-19. Whole-study context: The study drew acute and convalescent COVID-19 samples from the United States, Italy and Spain.

Only in-frame clones appear in the TCRdb table, and some are missing; sequencing was by immunoSEQ multiplex PCR. The table shows 200,000 to 250,000 clones, with around 87% occurring only once. The CDR3 sequence is 16 residues long. Germline lookup yields CDR1 SNHLY and CDR2 FYNNEI. Trimming took 6 bases from V and 1 from J; bases not matched to a gene: 8. The sample taken for sequencing was peripheral blood. The receptor's source is a man between 60 and 75 years old with acute or convalescent COVID-19. The rearrangement uses TRBV2 and TRBJ2-3; 9 bases align to TRBD1. DNA for the CDR3: TGTGCCAGCAGAATAAACAGGGGGCAAGGCACAGATACGCAGTATTTT. Its translation is CASRINRGQGTDTQYF.